A single sample gave rise to the 15 T cell receptor beta chains below, sequenced in a study of cytomegalovirus exposure and HLA in healthy donors. Primers included in the PCR were 60 Vbeta and 13 Jbeta primers. Libraries were prepared by immunoSEQ multiplex PCR; TCRdb keeps only in-frame clonotypes and omits some of them. This sample has around 180,000 clones, with roughly 77% found just once. Sequences were obtained from PBMCs. Receptor source: a woman aged 45 to 65 in good health and CMV-seronegative.

The rearrangement joins TRBV27 to TRBJ1-2; 7 positions agree with TRBD1. J was trimmed by 5 bases and V by 4 bases; bases with no gene match: 13. This CDR3 has 16 amino acids. In germline, CDR1 is MNHEY, CDR2 SMNVEV (reference sequence). The DNA for the CDR3 is TGTGCCAGCAGTTCCCCCGCTGGACAGGCCCTTTATGGCTACACCTTC. Amino acids: CASSSPAGQALYGYTF.

The genes are TRBV7-3 and TRBJ2-1, with 9 nucleotides matching TRBD1. Germline lookup yields CDR1 SGHTA and CDR2 FQGTGA. V was clipped by 7 bases and J by 4 bases; unmatched bases: 8. CDR3 length equals 15 residues. CDR3 residues: CASTPTGGLYNEQFF. The CDR3 DNA reads TGTGCCAGCACCCCGACAGGGGGTCTGTACAATGAGCAGTTCTTC.

V is TRBV27 and J is TRBJ1-5, with 9 bases fitting TRBD1. Germline CDR1 reads MNHEY; CDR2 reads SMNVEV (reference sequence). The V gene end was trimmed by 5 bases and the J gene end by 5 bases; junction bases not matched to a gene: 13. CDR3 size: 17 residues. The DNA of the CDR3 is TGTGCCAGCAGTCGACAGGGGGTAACGACTAGTGATCAGCCCCAGCATTTT. Its protein is CASSRQGVTTSDQPQHF.

J is TRBJ1-1 and V is TRBV7-9, with TRBD1 matching 7 bases. Germline V gives CDR1 SEHNR, CDR2 FQNEAQ (reference sequence). This CDR3 contains 11 residues. V gave up 6 bases and J gave up 9 bases; unmatched junction bases: 4. CDR3 region: CASSEQGKAFF. DNA for the CDR3: TGTGCCAGCAGTGAACAGGGGAAAGCTTTCTTT.

This clone was seen just once. CDR3 sequence: CASSLSGRAYEQYF. The CDR3 DNA sequence: TGTGCCAGCAGCCTTAGCGGGAGGGCCTACGAGCAGTACTTC. The chain has TRBV14 and TRBJ2-7; 11 bases are shared with TRBD2. In germline, CDR1 is SGHDN, CDR2 FVKESK. The trim removed 4 bases at V and 2 bases at J, leaving 1 base unmatched. The CDR3 runs 14 residues.

CDR3 residues: CASSLVAGFYNEQFF. CDR3 bases: TGTGCCAGCAGCTTGGTAGCCGGATTTTACAATGAGCAGTTCTTC. This chain joins TRBV7-9 and TRBJ2-1; unclear D gene. CDR3 length: 15 amino acids. In germline, CDR1 is SEHNR, CDR2 FQNEAQ (reference sequence). Trimming shortened V by 3 bases and J by 4 bases, and 13 bases separated the two germline ends.

The rearrangement uses TRBV18 and TRBJ2-3, with D tentatively TRBD2 (6 bases). Looked up from germline, CDR1 is KGHSH and CDR2 is LQKENI. The CDR3 contains 15 residues. Trimming left V 1 base short and J 0 bases short, with 8 bases between. In DNA, the CDR3 is TGTGCCAGCTCACCACGGCGGGGTAGCACAGATACGCAGTATTTT. Translating it yields CASSPRRGSTDTQYF.

This clone was seen many times. The chain combines TRBV5-4 with TRBJ2-7; 15 positions match TRBD2. This CDR3 comprises 17 residues. CDR1 and CDR2 from the germline V gene are SGHNT and YYREEE (reference sequence). Germline trimming cut 5 bases from V and 0 bases from J; bases unmatched to any gene: 6. This CDR3 reads CASRSGTSGRTSYEQYF. DNA for the CDR3: TGTGCCAGCAGATCCGGGACTAGCGGGAGGACCTCCTACGAGCAGTACTTC.

This clone was observed a handful of times. V usage is TRBV6-5 and J usage is TRBJ2-7; tentatively, D is TRBD2 (5 bases). Germline CDR1 and CDR2: MNHEY and SVGAGI. The germline V and J ends were trimmed by 8 bases and 2 bases, with 10 bases remaining between them. This CDR3 contains 12 residues. The CDR3 nucleotides are TGTGCCAGCCATGAGGGAACCTACGAGCAGTACTTC. Protein: CASHEGTYEQYF.

The V call is TRBV18, the J call TRBJ2-7; D gene unclear. Trimming shortened V by 4 bases and J by 3 bases, and 10 bases separated the two germline ends. The length of the CDR3 is 13 residues. CDR1 is KGHSH and CDR2 is LQKENI in the germline V gene. This CDR3 reads CASSRDQVYEQYF. DNA for the CDR3: TGTGCCAGCTCACGTGATCAGGTCTACGAGCAGTACTTC.

CDR3: CASSSQGQETQYF. As DNA, the CDR3 is TGTGCCAGCAGTTCTCAGGGCCAAGAGACCCAGTACTTC. V gene TRBV27 combines with J gene TRBJ2-5, with a possible D match to TRBD1 (5 bases). This CDR3 is built from 13 residues. Germline V lookup: CDR1 MNHEY, CDR2 SMNVEV (reference sequence). V gave up 4 bases and J gave up 1 base, with 7 bases separating them.

The chain links TRBV4-3 to TRBJ2-1; 7 bases are a match to TRBD2. The CDR3 sequence is 14 residues long. Looked up from germline, CDR1 is LGHNA and CDR2 is YSLEER. After removal of 0 bases from V and 10 bases from J, the junction contained 6 bases not matched to a gene. The CDR3 DNA follows: TGCGCCAGCAGCCAAGAATCAAGCGGGATCGAGCAGTTCTTC. It specifies CASSQESSGIEQFF.

The chain employs TRBV4-2 and TRBJ2-6; maybe TRBD1 (6 bases). Trimming removed 1 base from V and 4 bases from J, with 11 bases in between. This CDR3 is built from 16 residues. Germline V gene lookup returns CDR1 LGHNA and CDR2 YNFKEQ. The CDR3 spells CASSQGAQGGANVLTF. The DNA of the CDR3 is TGTGCCAGCAGCCAAGGTGCCCAGGGGGGGGCCAACGTCCTGACTTTC.

This chain connects TRBV5-4 to TRBJ2-2, with D perhaps matching TRBD2 (6 bases). Per the germline V gene, CDR1 is SGHNT and CDR2 is YYREEE (reference sequence). Trimming stripped 5 bases from V and 10 bases from J, with 21 bases between. This CDR3 has 15 residues. The CDR3: CASSPAGGLREELFF. CDR3 coding DNA: TGTGCCAGCAGTCCGGCCGGAGGGCTACGAGAGGAGCTGTTTTTT. Full variable domain (rest looked up from reference TRBV5-4 and TRBJ2-2): ETGVTQSPTHLIKTRGQQVTLRCSSQSGHNTVSWYQQALGQGPQFIFQYYREEENGRGNFPPRFSGLQFPNYSSELNVNALELDDSALYLCASSPAGGLREELFFGEGSRLTVL.

This chain uses TRBV6-1 with TRBJ1-4, with 10 positions matching TRBD1. The CDR3 has 14 amino acids. Germline CDR1 reads MNHNS; CDR2 reads SASEGT. The V gene end was trimmed by 3 bases and the J gene end by 7 bases; junction bases not matched to a gene: 2. The CDR3 coding sequence is TGTGCCAGCAGTGACGGGACAGGGGCTGAAAAACTGTTTTTT. As protein: CASSDGTGAEKLFF.